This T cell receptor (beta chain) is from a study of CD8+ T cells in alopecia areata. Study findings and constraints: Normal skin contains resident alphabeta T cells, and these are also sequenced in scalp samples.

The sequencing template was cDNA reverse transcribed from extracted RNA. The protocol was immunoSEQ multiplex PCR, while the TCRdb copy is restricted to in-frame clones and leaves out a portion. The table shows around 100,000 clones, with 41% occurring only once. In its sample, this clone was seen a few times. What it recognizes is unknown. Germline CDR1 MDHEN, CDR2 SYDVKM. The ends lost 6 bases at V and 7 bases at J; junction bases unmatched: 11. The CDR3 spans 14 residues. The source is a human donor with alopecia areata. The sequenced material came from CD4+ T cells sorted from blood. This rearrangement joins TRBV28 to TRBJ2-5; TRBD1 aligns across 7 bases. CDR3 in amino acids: CASRPPTGWGTQYF. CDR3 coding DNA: TGTGCCAGCAGACCTCCGACAGGGTGGGGGACCCAGTACTTC.